Included here is one T cell receptor beta chain sequence, with context. Its antigen is unknown. Peptide-pool stimulation followed by sequencing identified expanded antigen-specific CD4+ clonotypes in the ViraFEST assay. Culture proceeded for more than 8 days, and CD4+ T cells were then isolated. Two doses of BNT162b2 or mRNA-1273 vaccine were administered to participants. Each culture had half its medium swapped for IL-2 medium on days 3 and 7. These data come from a study of vaccination effects on CD4 cells after COVID-19. The assay was immunoSEQ multiplex PCR, and TCRdb's table has in-frame clones only and misses some. The table records some 74,000 clones, approximately 82% of them present only once. Trimming left V 2 bases short and J 3 bases short, with 10 bases between. This CDR3 region has 14 residues. CDR1 MNHEY and CDR2 SVGAGI come from the germline V gene.

The origin of this receptor is a human donor who received a COVID-19 vaccine. Sequencing was performed on CD4+ T cells from PBMCs cultured with HCoV-229E spike peptides, taken after COVID-19 vaccination. The chain is built from TRBV6-5 and TRBJ2-5; D may be TRBD1 (6 bases). The CDR3 coding sequence is TGTGCCAGCAGTTACGGACAGAACAAAGAGACCCAGTACTTC. Translated, it gives CASSYGQNKETQYF.